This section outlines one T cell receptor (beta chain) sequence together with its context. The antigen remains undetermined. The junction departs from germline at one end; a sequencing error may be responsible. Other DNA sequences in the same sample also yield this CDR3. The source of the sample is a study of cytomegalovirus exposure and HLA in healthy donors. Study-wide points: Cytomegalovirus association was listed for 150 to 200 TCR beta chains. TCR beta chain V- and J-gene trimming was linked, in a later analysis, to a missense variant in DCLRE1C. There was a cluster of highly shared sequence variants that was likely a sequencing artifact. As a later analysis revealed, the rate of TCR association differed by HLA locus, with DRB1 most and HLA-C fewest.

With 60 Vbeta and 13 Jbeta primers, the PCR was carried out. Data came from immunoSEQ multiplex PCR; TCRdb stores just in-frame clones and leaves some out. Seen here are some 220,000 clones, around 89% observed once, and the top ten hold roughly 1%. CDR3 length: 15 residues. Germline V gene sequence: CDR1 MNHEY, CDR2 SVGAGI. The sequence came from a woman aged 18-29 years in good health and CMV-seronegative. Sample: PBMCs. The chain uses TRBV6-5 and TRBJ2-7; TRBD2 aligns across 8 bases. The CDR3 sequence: CASSWSGGVSYEQYF. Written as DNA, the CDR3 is TGCGCCAGCAGTTGGTCGGGGGGGGTCTCCTACGAGCAGTACTTC.